The 14 T cell receptor beta chains below were found in one sample sequenced in a study of T-cell memory formation after mild COVID-19. TCRdb reprocessed the 5' RACE reads with MiXCR, giving one entry per CDR3 protein. The profile shows 400,000 to 550,000 distinct CDR3 sequences, roughly 23% of them singletons. The sequenced material came from PBMCs or a T cell subset sorted from them (not recorded which). The source of these receptors is an adult woman who had mild COVID-19 (a few samples of this study predate the infection). Cell type and time point are not known.

The J gene is TRBJ1-1, the V gene TRBV4-3; 8 bases match TRBD1. Trimming at V came to 5 bases and at J to 6 bases, leaving 8 bases not matched to a gene. Germline CDR1 reads LGHNA; CDR2 reads YSLEER. The CDR3 contains 14 residues. The CDR3 spells CASSERTGPAEAFF. CDR3 bases: TGCGCCAGCAGCGAAAGGACAGGGCCGGCTGAAGCTTTCTTT.

This clonotype turned up a few times. The chain has TRBV24-1 and TRBJ2-1; 11 bases map to TRBD2. V trimming: 6 bases; J trimming: 8 bases; junction bases outside the gene matches: 8. Germline lookup yields CDR1 KGHDR and CDR2 SFDVKD. This CDR3 contains 15 residues. Here the CDR3 DNA reads TGTGCCACCAGTCTTAGCGGGAGGGCCGGGGATGAGCAGTTCTTC. It translates to CATSLSGRAGDEQFF.

The chain has TRBV5-1 and TRBJ2-1, with 11 bases aligning to TRBD2. The CDR3 covers 15 residues. V gave up 3 bases and J gave up 7 bases; unmatched junction bases: 6. Germline assignment: CDR1 SGHRS and CDR2 YFSETQ. Here the CDR3 reads CASSSTSGRLNEQFF. CDR3 bases: TGCGCCAGCAGCTCCACTAGCGGGAGATTGAATGAGCAGTTCTTC. The complete variable domain, with remaining parts taken from reference TRBV5-1 and TRBJ2-1, reads KAGVTQTPRYLIKTRGQQVTLSCSPISGHRSVSWYQQTPGQGLQFLFEYFSETQRNKGNFPGRFSGRQFSNSRSEMNVSTLELGDSALYLCASSSTSGRLNEQFFGPGTRLTVL.

The rearrangement uses TRBV6-2 or TRBV6-3 and TRBJ1-1, with D possibly TRBD1 on 5 matching bases. Trimming took off 2 bases at V and 2 bases at J, with 9 bases between the two ends. CDR1 is MNHEY and CDR2 is SVGEGT in the germline V gene. The CDR3 consists of 14 residues. The CDR3 loop reads CASSYPTDNTEAFF. In DNA, the CDR3 is TGTGCCAGCAGTTACCCGACAGATAACACTGAAGCTTTCTTT.

This chain joins TRBV19 and TRBJ2-4; D is perhaps TRBD2 (6 bases). The CDR3 runs 16 residues. Looked up from germline, CDR1 is LNHDA and CDR2 is SQIVND (reference sequence). V dropped 6 bases and J dropped 0 bases, with 15 bases sitting between them. This CDR3 is CASSHPGEVAKNIQYF. The CDR3 DNA follows: TGTGCCAGTAGCCATCCGGGGGAGGTAGCCAAAAACATTCAGTACTTC.

The chain is built from TRBV27 and TRBJ2-2; unclear D gene. The CDR3 runs to 13 residues. V shed 5 bases and J shed 6 bases, with 10 bases lying between them. The germline gives CDR1 MNHEY, CDR2 SMNVEV (reference sequence). Here the CDR3 DNA reads TGTGCCAGCAGTATCAATGGGGCCGGGGAGCTGTTTTTT. It yields the protein CASSINGAGELFF.

For this clonotype: A much larger clone differs by one base, so this may be a read error. CDR3 nucleotide sequence: TGTGCCAGCAGCCGGGACAGCACCGGGGAGCTGTTTTTT. This encodes CASSRDSTGELFF. This chain links TRBV6-4 with TRBJ2-2; 7 nucleotides match TRBD1. V shed 6 bases and J 4 bases; nucleotides not matched to a gene: 2. The CDR3 runs to 13 residues. The germline V gene has CDR1 MRHNA and CDR2 SNTAGT.

This clonotype has a handful of counts. The chain uses TRBV10-3 and TRBJ1-1; no reliable D call. The V end was cut by 8 bases, the J end by 4 bases, with 14 bases between. Germline CDR1 reads ENHRY; CDR2 reads SYGVKD. The CDR3 runs 13 residues. DNA of the CDR3: TGTGCCATCGGTCAGGTCTATGGCACTGAAGCTTTCTTT. This translates into CAIGQVYGTEAFF.

The V call is TRBV5-1, the J call TRBJ2-5, with 7 bases matching TRBD2. The V gene's germline CDR1 is SGHRS and CDR2 YFSETQ. This CDR3 has 14 amino acids. With V trimmed by 2 bases and J by 2 bases, 3 bases remained unmatched. CDR3 coding DNA: TGCGCCAGCAGCTTCCTAGCGGATCAAGAGACCCAGTACTTC. Its protein is CASSFLADQETQYF.

The genes are TRBV15 and TRBJ2-7, with D perhaps TRBD1 (5 bases). In germline, CDR1 is LNHNV, CDR2 YYDKDF (reference sequence). The CDR3 loop spans 15 amino acids. V was shortened by 1 base and J by 3 bases, with 13 bases between the two germline ends. The CDR3 DNA reads as TGTGCCACCAGCAGAGCCCCAGGGAATCGCTACGAGCAGTACTTC. Translating it yields CATSRAPGNRYEQYF. The variable domain in full, completed from reference TRBV15 and TRBJ2-7, reads DAMVIQNPRYQVTQFGKPVTLSCSQTLNHNVMYWYQQKSSQAPKLLFHYYDKDFNNEADTPDNFQSRRPNTSFCFLDIRSPGLGDTAMYLCATSRAPGNRYEQYFGPGTRLTVT.

This clonotype was observed a handful of times. This chain joins TRBV18 and TRBJ2-2; 9 bases are a match to TRBD1. Germline V gene data show CDR1 as KGHSH and CDR2 as LQKENI. The ends lost 6 bases at V and 7 bases at J; junction bases unmatched: 9. The CDR3 loop spans 15 amino acids. In DNA, the CDR3 is TGTGCCAGCTCGCCTACAGGGGGCTACGGCGGGGAGCTGTTTTTT. This sequence encodes CASSPTGGYGGELFF.

The gene calls are TRBV5-5 and TRBJ1-1, with no clear D. Trimming removed 5 bases from V and 4 bases from J, with 9 bases in between. Germline loops: CDR1 SGHKS, CDR2 YYEKEE (reference sequence). This CDR3 region has 12 residues. In DNA, the CDR3 is TGTGCCAGCAGGCCAGGTACCACTGAAGCTTTCTTT. It specifies CASRPGTTEAFF. Full variable domain (rest looked up from reference TRBV5-5 and TRBJ1-1): DAGVTQSPTHLIKTRGQQVTLRCSPISGHKSVSWYQQVLGQGPQFIFQYYEKEERGRGNFPDRFSARQFPNYSSELNVNALLLGDSALYLCASRPGTTEAFFGQGTRLTVV.

The sample holds a few counts of this clonotype. The gene calls are TRBV24-1 and TRBJ2-1; D gene ambiguous. The CDR3 has 13 residues. Trimming cost V 7 bases and J 8 bases, with 14 bases left between them. Germline-derived CDR1 and CDR2 are KGHDR and SFDVKD. This CDR3 is CATSKSSSYEQFF. The CDR3 region has the DNA TGTGCCACCAGCAAATCTAGTAGCTATGAGCAGTTCTTC.

This chain links TRBV20-1 with TRBJ2-1; TRBD1 or TRBD2 may be the D gene (5 bases each). Germline V lookup: CDR1 DFQATT, CDR2 SNEGSKA (reference sequence). The CDR3 consists of 12 residues. With 3 bases removed from V and 9 bases from J, the gap between germline ends came to 12 bases. The CDR3 nucleotides are TGCAGTGCTAGCCTCGGGACGGGTGAGCAGTTCTTC. Amino acids: CSASLGTGEQFF.